This TCR beta chain was retrieved from a study of identifying expanded T cells in peripheral blood. Broader study findings: About 1.2 clones differed between technical replicates, versus approximately 16 and 19 over time.

Assay: immunoSEQ multiplex PCR; the TCRdb copy retains only in-frame clones and omits some. The profile shows approximately 140,000 clones, 75% to 90% of them singletons. V dropped 5 bases and J dropped 4; count of bases not matched to a gene: 5. The CDR3 consists of 14 residues. Germline CDR1 reads LNHNV; CDR2 reads YYDKDF (reference sequence). During the collection period, no donor immune events like infections were recorded. As concerns this clone: Antigen specificity is unknown.

The rearrangement joins TRBV15 to TRBJ2-3; 8 positions agree with TRBD1. Specimen: blood. This clonotype originated in a person aged 18 to 70 in good health. CDR3 region: CATSFGQGSDTQYF. The CDR3 nucleotides are TGTGCCACCAGCTTCGGACAGGGATCAGATACGCAGTATTTT.